The entry below describes one TCR beta chain. Its antigen is undetermined. The PCR employed 60 Vbeta primers together with 13 Jbeta primers. Sequenced by immunoSEQ multiplex PCR; TCRdb stores in-frame clones only, minus some. The data contain about 160,000 clones, approximately 78% of them singletons. The data stem from a study of cytomegalovirus exposure and HLA in healthy donors. Whole-study results and caveats: Confirmation was obtained in vitro that a few CMV-associated chains are specific for CMV antigens. Later analysis suggested most CMV-associated TCR beta chains were HLA-restricted.

V shed 5 bases and J 8 bases; nucleotides not matched to a gene: 7. Germline CDR1 PRHDT, CDR2 FYEKMQ (reference sequence). This CDR3 has 15 residues. Each of the donors was a healthy bone marrow donor. Sequencing was done on a sample of PBMCs. This TCR was sampled from a male donor in good health and CMV-seropositive. The chain uses TRBV13 and TRBJ1-4; 11 bases match TRBD1. This CDR3 reads CASSGEDRGREKLFF. CDR3 DNA: TGTGCCAGCAGCGGAGAGGACAGGGGGCGGGAAAAACTGTTTTTT. Combining the CDR3 with reference TRBV13 and TRBJ1-4 gives the whole variable domain AAGVIQSPRHLIKEKRETATLKCYPIPRHDTVYWYQQGPGQDPQFLISFYEKMQSDKGSIPDRFSAQQFSDYHSELNMSSLELGDSALYFCASSGEDRGREKLFFGSGTQLSVL.